This TCR beta chain was identified in a study of T cell changes during pregnancy in multiple sclerosis. V dropped 3 bases and J dropped 1; count of bases not matched to a gene: 0. This CDR3 is built from 14 residues. Germline CDR1 reads SGHRS; CDR2 reads YFSETQ. Generated by immunoSEQ multiplex PCR, the TCRdb table keeps only in-frame clones and is missing some. Among roughly 72,000 clones listed, more than 80% were seen once. The chain carries TRBV5-1 and TRBJ2-2; 7 nucleotides match TRBD1. This specimen consisted of peripheral blood, obtained in the first trimester of pregnancy. The sequence came from a female donor in good health, enrolled as a control in a pregnancy study. This CDR3 is CASSWTGNTGELFF. The CDR3 nucleotides read TGCGCCAGCAGCTGGACAGGGAACACCGGGGAGCTGTTTTTT.